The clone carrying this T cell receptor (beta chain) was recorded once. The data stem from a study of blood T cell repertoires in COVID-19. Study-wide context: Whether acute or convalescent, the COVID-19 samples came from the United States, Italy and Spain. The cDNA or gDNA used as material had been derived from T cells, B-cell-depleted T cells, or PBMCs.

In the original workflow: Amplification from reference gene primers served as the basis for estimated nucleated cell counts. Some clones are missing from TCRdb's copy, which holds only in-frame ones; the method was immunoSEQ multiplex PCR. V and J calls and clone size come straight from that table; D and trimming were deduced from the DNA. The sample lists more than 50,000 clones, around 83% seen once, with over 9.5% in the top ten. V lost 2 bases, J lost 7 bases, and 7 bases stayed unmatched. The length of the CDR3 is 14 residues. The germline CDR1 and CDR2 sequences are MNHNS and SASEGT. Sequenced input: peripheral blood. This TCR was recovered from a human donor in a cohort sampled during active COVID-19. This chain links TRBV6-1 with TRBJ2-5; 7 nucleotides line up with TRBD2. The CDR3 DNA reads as TGTGCCAGCAGTGAACGGGGAGGGCAGGGGACCCAGTACTTC. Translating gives CASSERGGQGTQYF.